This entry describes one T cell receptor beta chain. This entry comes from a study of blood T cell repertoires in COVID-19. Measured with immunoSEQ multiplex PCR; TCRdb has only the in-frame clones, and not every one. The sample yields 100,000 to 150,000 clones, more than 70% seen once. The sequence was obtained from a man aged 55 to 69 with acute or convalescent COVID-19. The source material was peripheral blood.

CDR3 in amino acids: CASSQSIPSGSLGHYEQYF. CDR3 nucleotide sequence: TGCGCCAGCAGTCAATCGATCCCTAGCGGGAGTTTGGGGCACTACGAGCAGTACTTC. The V call is TRBV23-1, the J call TRBJ2-7; TRBD2 agrees at 10 bases. TRBV23-1 falls under the ORF class, with uncertain function. The CDR3 has 19 residues. V shed 0 bases, J shed 3 bases, and the junction held 14 bases outside the gene matches.